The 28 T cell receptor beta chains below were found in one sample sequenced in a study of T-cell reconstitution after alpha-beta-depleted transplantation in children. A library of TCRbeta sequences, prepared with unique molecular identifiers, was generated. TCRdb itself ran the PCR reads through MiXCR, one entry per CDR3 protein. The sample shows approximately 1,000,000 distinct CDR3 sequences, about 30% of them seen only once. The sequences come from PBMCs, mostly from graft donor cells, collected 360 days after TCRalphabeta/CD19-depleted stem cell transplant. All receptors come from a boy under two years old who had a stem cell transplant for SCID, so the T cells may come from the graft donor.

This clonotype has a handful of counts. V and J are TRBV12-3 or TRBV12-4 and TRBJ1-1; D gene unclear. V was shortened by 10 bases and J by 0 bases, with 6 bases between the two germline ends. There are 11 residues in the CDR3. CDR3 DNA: TGTGCCAACCAGGTGAACACTGAAGCTTTCTTT. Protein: CANQVNTEAFF.

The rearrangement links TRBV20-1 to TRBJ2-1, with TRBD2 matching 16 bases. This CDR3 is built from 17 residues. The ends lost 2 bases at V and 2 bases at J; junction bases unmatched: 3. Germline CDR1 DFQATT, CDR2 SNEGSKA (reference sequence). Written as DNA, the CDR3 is TGCAGTGCTAGAAAGGGACTAGCGGGGGGGCCCTACAATGAGCAGTTCTTC. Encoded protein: CSARKGLAGGPYNEQFF.

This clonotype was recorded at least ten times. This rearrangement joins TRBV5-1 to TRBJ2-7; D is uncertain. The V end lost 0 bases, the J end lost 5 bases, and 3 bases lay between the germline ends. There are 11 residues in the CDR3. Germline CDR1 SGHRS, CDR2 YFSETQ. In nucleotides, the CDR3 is TGCGCCAGCAGCTTGGCCCACGAGCAGTACTTC. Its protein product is CASSLAHEQYF.

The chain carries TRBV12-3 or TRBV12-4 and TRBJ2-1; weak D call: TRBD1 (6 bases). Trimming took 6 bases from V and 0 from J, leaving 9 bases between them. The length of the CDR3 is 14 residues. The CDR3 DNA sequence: TGTGCCAGCAGGAACAGGGCCTCCTACAATGAGCAGTTCTTC. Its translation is CASRNRASYNEQFF.

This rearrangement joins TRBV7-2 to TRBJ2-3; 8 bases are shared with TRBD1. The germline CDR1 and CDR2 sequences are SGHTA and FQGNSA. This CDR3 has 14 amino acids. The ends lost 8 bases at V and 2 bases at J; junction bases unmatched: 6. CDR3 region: CASLRQGTTDTQYF. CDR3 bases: TGTGCCAGCCTAAGACAGGGGACCACAGATACGCAGTATTTT.

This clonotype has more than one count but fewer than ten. CDR3: CASSPRTGGNQPQHF. DNA for the CDR3: TGTGCCAGCAGCCCGCGGACAGGGGGCAATCAGCCCCAGCATTTT. The rearrangement joins TRBV7-2 to TRBJ1-5; 9 bases align to TRBD1. In germline, CDR1 is SGHTA, CDR2 FQGNSA. The J segment lost 2 bases and the V segment lost 5 bases, leaving 4 bases of the junction unmatched. This CDR3 is 15 amino acids long. Based on the CDR3 plus reference TRBV7-2 and TRBJ1-5, the full variable domain is GAGVSQSPSNKVTEKGKDVELRCDPISGHTALYWYRQSLGQGLEFLIYFQGNSAPDKSGLPSDRFSAERTGGSVSTLTIQRTQQEDSAVYLCASSPRTGGNQPQHFGDGTRLSIL.

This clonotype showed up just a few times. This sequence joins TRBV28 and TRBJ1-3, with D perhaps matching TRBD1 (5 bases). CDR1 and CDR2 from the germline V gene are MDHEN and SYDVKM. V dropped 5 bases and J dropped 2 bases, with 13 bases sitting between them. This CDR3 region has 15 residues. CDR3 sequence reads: CASSPVPGPGNTIYF. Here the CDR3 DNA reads TGTGCCAGCAGTCCCGTTCCGGGGCCTGGAAACACCATATATTTT.

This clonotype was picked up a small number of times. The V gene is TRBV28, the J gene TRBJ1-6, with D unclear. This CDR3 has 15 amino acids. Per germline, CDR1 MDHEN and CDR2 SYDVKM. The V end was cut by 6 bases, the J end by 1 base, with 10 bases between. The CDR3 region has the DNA TGTGCCAGCAGGCTTCGGGAGTCCTATAATTCACCCCTCCACTTT. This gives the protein CASRLRESYNSPLHF. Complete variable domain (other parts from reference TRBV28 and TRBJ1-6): DVKVTQSSRYLVKRTGEKVFLECVQDMDHENMFWYRQDPGLGLRLIYFSYDVKMKEKGDIPEGYSVSREKKERFSLILESASTNQTSMYLCASRLRESYNSPLHFGNGTRLTVT.

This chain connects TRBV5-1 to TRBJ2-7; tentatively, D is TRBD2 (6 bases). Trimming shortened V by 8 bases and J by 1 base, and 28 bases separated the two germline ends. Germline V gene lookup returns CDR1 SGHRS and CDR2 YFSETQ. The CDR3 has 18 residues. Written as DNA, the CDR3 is TGCGCCAGATTGGGTCGGGACTCGGGTAGGGGAGAGTCCTACGAGCAGTACTTC. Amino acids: CARLGRDSGRGESYEQYF.

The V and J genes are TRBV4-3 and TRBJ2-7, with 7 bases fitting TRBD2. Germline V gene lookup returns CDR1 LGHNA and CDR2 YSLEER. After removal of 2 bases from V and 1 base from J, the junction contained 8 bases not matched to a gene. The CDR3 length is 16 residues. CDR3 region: CASSQQTSARSYEQYF. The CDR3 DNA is TGCGCCAGCAGCCAACAAACTAGCGCCCGTTCCTACGAGCAGTACTTC.

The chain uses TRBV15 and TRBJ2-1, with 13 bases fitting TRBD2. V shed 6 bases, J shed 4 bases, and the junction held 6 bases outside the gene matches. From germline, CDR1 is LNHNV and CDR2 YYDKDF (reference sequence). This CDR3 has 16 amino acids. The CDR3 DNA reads TGTGCCACCAGGAAGACTAGCGGGGGGACGTACAATGAGCAGTTCTTC. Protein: CATRKTSGGTYNEQFF.

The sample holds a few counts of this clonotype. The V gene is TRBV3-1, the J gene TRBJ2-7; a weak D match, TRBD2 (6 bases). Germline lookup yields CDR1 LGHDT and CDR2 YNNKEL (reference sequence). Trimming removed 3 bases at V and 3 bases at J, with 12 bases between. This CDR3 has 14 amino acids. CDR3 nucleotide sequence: TGTGCCAGCAGCCAGCCGGGAGCTCTCTACGAGCAGTACTTC. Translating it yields CASSQPGALYEQYF.

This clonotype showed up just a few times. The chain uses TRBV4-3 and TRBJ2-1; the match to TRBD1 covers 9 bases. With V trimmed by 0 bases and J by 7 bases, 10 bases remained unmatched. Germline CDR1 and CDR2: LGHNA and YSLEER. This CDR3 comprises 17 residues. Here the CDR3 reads CASSQEARTGVWNEQFF. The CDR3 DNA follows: TGCGCCAGCAGCCAAGAAGCCCGGACAGGGGTGTGGAATGAGCAGTTCTTC.

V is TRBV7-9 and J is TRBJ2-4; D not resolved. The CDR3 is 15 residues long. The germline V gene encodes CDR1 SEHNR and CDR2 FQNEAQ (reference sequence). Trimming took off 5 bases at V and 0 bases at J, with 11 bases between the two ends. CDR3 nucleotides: TGTGCCAGCAGCCGCCTACTTGGAGCCAAAAACATTCAGTACTTC. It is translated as CASSRLLGAKNIQYF.

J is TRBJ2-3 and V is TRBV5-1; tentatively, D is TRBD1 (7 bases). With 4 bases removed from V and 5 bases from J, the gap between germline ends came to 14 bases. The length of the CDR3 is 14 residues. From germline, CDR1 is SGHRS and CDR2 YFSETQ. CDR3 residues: CASSAGQPKDTQYF. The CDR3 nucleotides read TGCGCCAGCAGCGCGGGACAGCCGAAAGATACGCAGTATTTT.

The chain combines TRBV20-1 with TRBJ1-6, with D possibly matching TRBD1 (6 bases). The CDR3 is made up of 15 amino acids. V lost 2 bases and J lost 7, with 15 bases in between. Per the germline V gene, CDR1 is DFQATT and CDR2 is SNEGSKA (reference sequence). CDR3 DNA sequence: TGCAGTGCTAGACGCGGGGGCAGGGAAAATTCACCCCTCCACTTT. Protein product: CSARRGGRENSPLHF.

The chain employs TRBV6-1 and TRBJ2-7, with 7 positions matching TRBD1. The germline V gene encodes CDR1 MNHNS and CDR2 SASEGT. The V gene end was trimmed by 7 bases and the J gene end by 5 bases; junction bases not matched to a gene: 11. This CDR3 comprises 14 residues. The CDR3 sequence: CASTLTSGGDEQYF. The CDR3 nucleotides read TGTGCCAGCACCCTGACCTCAGGGGGAGACGAGCAGTACTTC.

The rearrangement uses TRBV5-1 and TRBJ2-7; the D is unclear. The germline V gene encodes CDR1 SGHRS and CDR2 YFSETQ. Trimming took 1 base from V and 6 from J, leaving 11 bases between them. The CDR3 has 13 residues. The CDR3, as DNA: TGCGCCAGCAGCTTGAACCCGGGCCGCGAGCAGTACTTC. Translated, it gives CASSLNPGREQYF.

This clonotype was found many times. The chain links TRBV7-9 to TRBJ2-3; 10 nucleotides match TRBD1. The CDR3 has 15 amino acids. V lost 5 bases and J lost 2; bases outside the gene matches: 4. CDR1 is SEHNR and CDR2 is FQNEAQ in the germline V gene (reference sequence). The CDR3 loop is CASSPTGGDTDTQYF. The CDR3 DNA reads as TGTGCCAGCAGCCCGACAGGGGGCGACACAGATACGCAGTATTTT.

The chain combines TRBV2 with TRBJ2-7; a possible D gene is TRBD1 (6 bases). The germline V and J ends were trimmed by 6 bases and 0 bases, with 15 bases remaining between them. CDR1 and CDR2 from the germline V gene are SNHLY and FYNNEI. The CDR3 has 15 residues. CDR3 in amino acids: CASRFGETGSYEQYF. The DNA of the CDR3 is TGTGCCAGCAGGTTCGGGGAGACAGGCTCCTACGAGCAGTACTTC.

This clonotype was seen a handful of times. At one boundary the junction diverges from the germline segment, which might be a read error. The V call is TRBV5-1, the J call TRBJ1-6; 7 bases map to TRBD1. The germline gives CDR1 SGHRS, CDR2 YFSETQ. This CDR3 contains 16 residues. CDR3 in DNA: TGCGCCAGCAGCTACGAGACAGGGAAGGTAGATTCACTCCTCCACTTT. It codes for CASSYETGKVDSLLHF.

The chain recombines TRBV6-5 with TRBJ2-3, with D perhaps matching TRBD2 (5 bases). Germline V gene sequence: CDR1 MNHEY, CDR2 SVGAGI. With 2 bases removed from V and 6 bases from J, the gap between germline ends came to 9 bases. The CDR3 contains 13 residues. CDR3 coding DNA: TGTGCCAGCAGTTACAATTGGAGGGATACGCAGTATTTT. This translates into CASSYNWRDTQYF.

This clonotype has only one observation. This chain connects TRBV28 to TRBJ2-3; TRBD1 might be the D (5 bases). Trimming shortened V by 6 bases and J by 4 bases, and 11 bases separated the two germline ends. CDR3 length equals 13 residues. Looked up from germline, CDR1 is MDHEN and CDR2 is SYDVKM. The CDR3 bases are TGTGCCAGCAGGACACAAGGGGCAGATACGCAGTATTTT. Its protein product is CASRTQGADTQYF.

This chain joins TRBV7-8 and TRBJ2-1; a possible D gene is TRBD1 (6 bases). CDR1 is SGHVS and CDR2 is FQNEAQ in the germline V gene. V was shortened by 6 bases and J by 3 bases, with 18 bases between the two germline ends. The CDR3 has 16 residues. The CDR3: CASRPIRGAHYNEQFF. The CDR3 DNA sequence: TGTGCCAGCAGGCCCATCAGGGGTGCCCACTACAATGAGCAGTTCTTC. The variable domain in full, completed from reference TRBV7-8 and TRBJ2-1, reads GAGVSQSPRYKVAKRGQDVALRCDPISGHVSLFWYQQALGQGPEFLTYFQNEAQLDKSGLPSDRFFAERPEGSVSTLKIQRTQQEDSAVYLCASRPIRGAHYNEQFFGPGTRLTVL.

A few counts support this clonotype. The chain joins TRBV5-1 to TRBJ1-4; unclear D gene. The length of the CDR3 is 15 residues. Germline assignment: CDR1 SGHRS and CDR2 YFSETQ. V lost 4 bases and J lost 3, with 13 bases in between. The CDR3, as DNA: TGCGCCAGCAGCCTGTTACCGACGGCTAATGAAAAACTGTTTTTT. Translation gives CASSLLPTANEKLFF. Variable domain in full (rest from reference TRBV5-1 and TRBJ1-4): KAGVTQTPRYLIKTRGQQVTLSCSPISGHRSVSWYQQTPGQGLQFLFEYFSETQRNKGNFPGRFSGRQFSNSRSEMNVSTLELGDSALYLCASSLLPTANEKLFFGSGTQLSVL.

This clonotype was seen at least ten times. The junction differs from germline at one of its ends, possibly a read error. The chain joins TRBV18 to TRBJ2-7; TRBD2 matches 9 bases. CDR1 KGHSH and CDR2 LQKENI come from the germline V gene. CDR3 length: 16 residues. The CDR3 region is CASSPGLAGFSNEQYF. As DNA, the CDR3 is TGTGCCAGCTCACCGGGTCTAGCGGGGTTCTCCAACGAGCAGTACTTC. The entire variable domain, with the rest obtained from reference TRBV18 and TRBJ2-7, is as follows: NAGVMQNPRHLVRRRGQEARLRCSPMKGHSHVYWYRQLPEEGLKFMVYLQKENIIDESGMPKERFSAEFPKEGPSILRIQQVVRGDSAAYFCASSPGLAGFSNEQYFGPGTRLTVT.

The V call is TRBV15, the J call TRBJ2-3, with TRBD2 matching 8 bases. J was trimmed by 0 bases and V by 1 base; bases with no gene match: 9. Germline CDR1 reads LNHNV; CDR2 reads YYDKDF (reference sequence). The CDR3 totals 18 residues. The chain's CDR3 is CATSRGVVAGYSTDTQYF. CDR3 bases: TGTGCCACCAGCAGAGGTGTGGTAGCGGGGTATAGCACAGATACGCAGTATTTT.

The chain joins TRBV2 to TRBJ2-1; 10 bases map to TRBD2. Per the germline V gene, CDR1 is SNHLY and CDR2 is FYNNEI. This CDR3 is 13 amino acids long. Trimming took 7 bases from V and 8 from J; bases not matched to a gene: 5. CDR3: CASTSGGVYEQFF. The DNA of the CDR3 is TGTGCCAGCACAAGCGGGGGGGTTTATGAGCAGTTCTTC.